This record covers a single T cell receptor beta chain. Its antigen is still unknown. No per-base quality is available; no much larger clone lies one base away. Taken with the paper, the label for time point translates to: less than five weeks on oral tofacitinib. Sample treatment or condition, as interpreted from the label and publication: oral pan-JAK inhibitor, 5-10 mg twice daily. Lesional scalp punch biopsies and peripheral blood were collected from alopecia areata patients. After PBMCs were isolated by density centrifugation and stained for CD3, CD4 and CD8, a FACSAria was used to sort CD4+ and CD8+ T cells. The method behind the library was the immunoSEQ multiplex PCR assay. For TCR sequencing, RNA was extracted from every sample and reverse transcribed into cDNA to serve as template. SuperScript III was used for first-strand cDNA synthesis, primed with a 2:1 mix of oligo-dT and random hexamers. A synthetic immune receptor repertoire was used to assess amplification bias, and residual bias was removed computationally. On the authors' methods: Raw reads were preprocessed to remove errors, and CDR3 was defined by IMGT conventions from the conserved cysteine to phenylalanine. Clonality was computed as 1 minus the Shannon entropy, with the entropy normalized by log2 of the number of productive unique TCRs. Scalp TCRbeta sequences were cross-referenced with sorted blood CD4 and CD8 repertoires so that the CD4 or CD8 identity of scalp clones could be inferred. The table was pulled from immuneACCESS by TCRdb, which kept in-frame rearrangements only. Such tables lose some clones; where checked, under half of the loss comes from unresolved V genes, and the rest has no known cause. Clonal size and the V and J genes are those of that table, whereas D and trimming came from the DNA. This sample lists 200,000 to 250,000 clones; around 65% were detected once. The biggest ten clones account for about 4% of the sample.

This entry comes from a study of CD8+ T cells in alopecia areata listed by TCRdb under 2018. Study-wide context: The treated patients, all with moderate-to-severe alopecia areata, were enrolled in an open-label pilot trial of oral tofacitinib given at 5 to 10 mg twice daily. The RNA source kit depended on sample type: the PAXgene miRNA kit for fixed scalp, the miRNeasy kit for PBMCs, and the RNeasy kit for mouse skin. Scalp clonality was compared across normal scalp (n=4), patchy alopecia areata scalp (n=8), and alopecia totalis/universalis scalp (n=8). Scalp tissue and sorted CD4+ and CD8+ peripheral blood T cells from patchy and totalis/universalis alopecia areata patients and from healthy controls were covered by human TCRbeta sequencing. In treated patients, disease severity was measured using the SALT score, which gives the percentage of scalp surface area affected. High-throughput TCRbeta sequencing was used to examine T cell clonal expansion in alopecia areata in both the C3H/HeJ mouse model and human patients. Amplification of TCRbeta CDR3 regions was done by immunoSEQ multiplex PCR using 35 Vbeta forward primers and 13 Jbeta reverse primers. Tofacitinib was given for 6 to 18 months, followed by 6 months of follow-up off drug to assess delayed response and recurrence. Patients on tofacitinib were biopsied at baseline and after 4 and 24 weeks of treatment, and several of the patients also had a later scalp biopsy. What the research found in general, with its limitations: Tofacitinib significantly lowered scalp clonality and the number of expanded CD8+ clones among the top 100 scalp clones. Because the treated cohort was small and had only one nonresponder, larger studies are needed to examine links between baseline CD8+ expansion and response. Shared TCR sequences between patients were less evident than in mice, which may be partly attributable to HLA diversity in the patient population. Many expanded lesional clones persisted in scalp and blood during tofacitinib treatment, which may partly explain relapse after stopping treatment. Higher clonality and more expanded CD8+ clones were observed in lesional scalp than in normal scalp, particularly in alopecia totalis/universalis, a finding suggestive of antigenic drive. Scalp TCR repertoire analysis is complicated because resident alphabeta T cells in normal human skin are also sequenced, whereas mouse skin is dominated by gammadelta T cells.

Germline trimming: 4 bases from V, 10 bases from J; junction bases outside gene matches: 10. CDR3 length: 15 amino acids, cysteine to phenylalanine. The retained sequence is limited to the CDR3, 45 bases, with the frame set at the first base. CDR1 and CDR2, looked up from the germline V gene, are SNHLY and FYNNEI. The receptor was isolated from a human donor with alopecia areata. The chain is encoded by TRBV2 joined to TRBJ1-6, and 7 junctional nucleotides match TRBD1. The sample here was CD4+ T cells sorted from blood, taken at week 4, from a patient treated with tofacitinib. In nucleotide form, the sequence is TGTGCCAGCAGTGGGGAGGGGGCTGGAGGATCACCCCTCCACTTT. Its protein is CASSGEGAGGSPLHF.